This TCR beta chain was identified in a study of blood T cells in healthy people across ages. Overall study: Template switching picked up about one barcoded beta molecule for each two T cells.

Comments on this clonotype: At one end, the junction sequence differs from germline, possibly due to a read error.

Germline V CDR1 and CDR2: MDHEN, SYDVKM. The CDR3 has 13 amino acids. A second PCR, run for about 7 to 12 cycles, used a sample-barcoded 5' primer plus a J-beta primer mix. Every individual sample yielded 2.5 million or more paired-end reads (each containing CDR3). MiXCR, applied by TCRdb to the 5' RACE reads, yields one record per CDR3 protein. Among about 800,000 distinct CDR3 sequences listed, more than 20% were seen once. The individuals who served as donors were healthy Caucasians living in Russia, aged roughly 6 to 95. Every sample yielded at least 6 million isolated PBMCs. Another study also made use of these data, one on T cells of mothers and their children.

The receptor comes from a boy between 5 and 17 years old in good health. The sample was blood. The chain is built from TRBV28 and TRBJ2-7; D gene uncertain. CDR3 nucleotides: TGTGCCAGCGGTTTGCCCCAAACGTACGAGCAGTACTTC. Its translation is CASGLPQTYEQYF.